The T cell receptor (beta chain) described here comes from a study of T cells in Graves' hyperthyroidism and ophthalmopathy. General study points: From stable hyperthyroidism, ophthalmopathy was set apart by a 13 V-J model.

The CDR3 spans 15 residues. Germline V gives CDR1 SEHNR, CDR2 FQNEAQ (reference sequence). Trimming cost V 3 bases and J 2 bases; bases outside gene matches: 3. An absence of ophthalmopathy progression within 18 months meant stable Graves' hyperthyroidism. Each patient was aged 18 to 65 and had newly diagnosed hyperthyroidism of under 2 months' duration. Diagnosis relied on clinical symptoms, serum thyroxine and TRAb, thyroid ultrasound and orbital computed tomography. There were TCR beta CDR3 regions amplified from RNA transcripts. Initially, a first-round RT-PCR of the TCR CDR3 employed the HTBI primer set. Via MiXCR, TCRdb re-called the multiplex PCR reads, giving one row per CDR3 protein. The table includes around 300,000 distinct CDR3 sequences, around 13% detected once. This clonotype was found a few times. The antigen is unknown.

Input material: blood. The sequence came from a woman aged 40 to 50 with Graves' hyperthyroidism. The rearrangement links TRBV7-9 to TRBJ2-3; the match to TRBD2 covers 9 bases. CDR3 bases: TGTGCCAGCAGCTTCCGACTAGCGGACACAGATACGCAGTATTTT. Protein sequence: CASSFRLADTDTQYF.